The clone carrying this T cell receptor (beta chain) was detected only a few times. Its antigen is currently unknown. The data originate from a study of response to subunit inactivated influenza vaccine. Study-wide points: Only a handful of new T cells, the authors suggested, are recruited with each seasonal influenza vaccination.

TCRdb itself ran the RT-PCR reads through MiXCR, one entry per CDR3 protein. This table has roughly 650,000 distinct CDR3 sequences, around 15% appearing once. CDR1 is DFQATT and CDR2 is SNEGSKA in the germline V gene (reference sequence). Trimming cost V 5 bases and J 0 bases; bases outside gene matches: 5. The CDR3 extends over 14 amino acids. The chain has TRBV20-1 and TRBJ2-7; 9 nucleotides agree with TRBD2. This clonotype was obtained from a man aged 50-60 years who received an inactivated influenza vaccine. This material consisted of PBMCs from blood, taken roughly 15 days before vaccination. The CDR3 sequence: CSAETSGFSYEQYF. Here the CDR3 DNA reads TGCAGTGCTGAGACTAGCGGATTCTCCTACGAGCAGTACTTC.